Listed below are T cell receptor beta chains from one sample, sequenced in a study of blood T cell repertoires in COVID-19. Using immunoSEQ multiplex PCR, the repertoire was profiled, and TCRdb retains in-frame clones only, with some absent. The sample records some 67,000 clones, over 70% being singletons. Sequenced input: peripheral blood. The receptors were gathered from a man aged 50-59 years with active COVID-19. The CDR3 runs from the conserved cysteine through the conserved F or W. The order of the fields is clone size, J gene, D gene, V gene, CDR3 protein, CDR3 DNA. D genes are given only for firm matches. Expanded clones get a size class; other rows say once, few or many, or leave the size out.

. | TRBJ2-7 | TRBD1 | TRBV24-1 | CATSAVGQGALLHEQYF | TGTGCCACCAGTGCCGTGGGACAGGGAGCGCTTCTCCACGAGCAGTACTTC
. | TRBJ1-6 | TRBD1 | TRBV6-5 | CASRRQGLASPLHF | TGTGCCAGCAGACGACAGGGGTTGGCTTCACCCCTCCACTTT
. | TRBJ1-1 | . | TRBV18 | CASSLLGTLNTEAFF | TGTGCCAGCTCACTACTCGGGACACTAAACACTGAAGCTTTCTTT
. | TRBJ1-3 | . | TRBV19 | CASNFHPLSGNTIYF | TGTGCCAGTAACTTCCACCCCCTCTCTGGAAACACCATATATTTT
. | TRBJ1-1 | . | TRBV11-2 | CASSSQVRGAFF | TGTGCCAGCAGCTCTCAGGTCAGGGGAGCTTTCTTT
. | TRBJ1-5 | . | TRBV7-6 | CASSLDLGRNQPQHF | TGTGCCAGCAGCTTAGATCTAGGAAGAAATCAGCCCCAGCATTTT
. | TRBJ1-5 | TRBD1 | TRBV2 | CASSGGQGSNQPQHF | TGTGCCAGCAGTGGGGGACAGGGTAGCAATCAGCCCCAGCATTTT
. | TRBJ2-7 | TRBD1 | TRBV28 | CASRQGQGVNEQYF | TGTGCCAGCAGGCAAGGACAGGGGGTGAACGAGCAGTACTTC
. | TRBJ2-7 | . | TRBV7-8 | CASSTTRQAGFSYEQYF | TGTGCCAGCAGCACTACCAGACAGGCGGGTTTCTCCTACGAGCAGTACTTC
once | TRBJ2-6 | . | TRBV19 | CASGGGGGANVLTF | TGTGCCAGTGGAGGGGGCGGTGGGGCCAACGTCCTGACTTTC
. | TRBJ1-6 | . | TRBV6-6 | CASRPTESSPLHF | TGTGCCAGCAGGCCTACAGAGAGCTCACCCCTCCACTTT
. | TRBJ1-2 | TRBD1 | TRBV2 | CASSEEEGAYGYTF | TGTGCCAGCAGTGAAGAGGAGGGGGCCTATGGCTACACCTTC
. | TRBJ2-7 | TRBD1 | TRBV28 | CASSPIGTGYHEQYF | TGTGCCAGCAGCCCCATAGGGACAGGGTACCACGAGCAGTACTTC
. | TRBJ1-2 | . | TRBV5-4 | CASSLDTSNYGYTF | TGTGCCAGCAGCTTGGACACCTCTAACTATGGCTACACCTTC
. | TRBJ1-2 | . | TRBV30 | CACHTGGGYTF | TGTGCCTGTCACACGGGTGGTGGCTACACCTTC
. | TRBJ1-5 | . | TRBV2 | CASSVLGGVRNQPQHF | TGTGCCAGCAGTGTGCTCGGCGGGGTGCGGAATCAGCCCCAGCATTTT
. | TRBJ1-2 | TRBD1 | TRBV9 | CASSARGGGRGRYGYTF | TGTGCCAGCAGCGCCCGCGGAGGGGGCCGGGGGCGATATGGCTACACCTTC
. | TRBJ1-1 | TRBD1 | TRBV6-5 | CASSLGQRRTEAFF | TGTGCCAGCAGTTTGGGACAGCGGCGCACTGAAGCTTTCTTT
. | TRBJ1-1 | TRBD1 | TRBV27 | CASSLGQGAREAFF | TGTGCCAGCAGTTTAGGACAGGGGGCGAGGGAAGCTTTCTTT
. | TRBJ2-3 | . | TRBV7-2 | CASTYPSSDTQYF | TGTGCCAGCACTTACCCGAGCTCAGATACGCAGTATTTT
. | TRBJ2-1 | TRBD2 | TRBV24-1 | CATGGLAGNNEQFF | TGTGCCACGGGCGGACTAGCGGGAAACAATGAGCAGTTCTTC
. | TRBJ2-1 | . | TRBV7-9 | CASTLSGGRDQFF | TGTGCCAGCACCTTGTCTGGGGGGAGAGATCAGTTCTTC
. | TRBJ1-1 | . | TRBV7-2 | CASSWGGQNTEAFF | TGTGCCAGCAGCTGGGGCGGACAAAACACTGAAGCTTTCTTT
few | TRBJ1-3 | . | TRBV2 | CASSEEVLWAGNTIYF | TGTGCCAGCAGTGAGGAGGTACTATGGGCTGGAAACACCATATATTTT
. | TRBJ2-1 | TRBD2 | TRBV4-1 | CASSHSSTRAGAMNEQFF | TGCGCCAGCAGCCATTCATCCACTAGGGCGGGAGCAATGAATGAGCAGTTCTTC
. | TRBJ1-2 | . | TRBV30 | CAWIRTGSGYTF | TGTGCCTGGATTCGTACAGGGAGCGGCTACACCTTC
. | TRBJ2-6 | . | TRBV11-2 | CASSPPGYGANVLTF | TGTGCCAGCAGCCCACCAGGGTATGGGGCCAACGTCCTGACTTTC
. | TRBJ2-1 | . | TRBV24-1 | CATSDLAGVRQFF | TGTGCCACCAGTGATTTGGCCGGAGTAAGGCAGTTCTTC
. | TRBJ2-5 | . | TRBV10-2 | CASSDEGAGETQYF | TGCGCCAGCAGTGACGAGGGGGCGGGGGAGACCCAGTACTTC